Below, one TCR beta chain is given with its context. V gave up 5 bases and J gave up 8 bases, with 19 bases separating them. The CDR3 length is 15 residues. Germline CDR1 and CDR2: SGHTA and FQGNSA. The entry originates in a study of beta chain features in type 1 diabetes. Sequencing targeted expressed TCRB transcripts, as all isolated RNA had been reverse transcribed. The assay was immunoSEQ multiplex PCR, and TCRdb's table has in-frame clones only and misses some. The data contain around 250,000 clones, around 68% of them seen just once; the ten biggest clones take up around 0.057%. This sequence originates from a man aged 25 to 40 in good health. Material: naive CD4+ T cells from blood. The J gene is TRBJ2-4, the V gene TRBV7-2; D tentatively reads TRBD1 or TRBD2 (5 bases each). The CDR3 DNA reads TGTGCCAGCAGCCCCTCCCCCGGGACCTGGGACATTCAGTACTTC. This encodes CASSPSPGTWDIQYF. The full variable domain, its missing parts supplied by reference TRBV7-2 and TRBJ2-4, is GAGVSQSPSNKVTEKGKDVELRCDPISGHTALYWYRQSLGQGLEFLIYFQGNSAPDKSGLPSDRFSAERTGGSVSTLTIQRTQQEDSAVYLCASSPSPGTWDIQYFGAGTRLSVL.